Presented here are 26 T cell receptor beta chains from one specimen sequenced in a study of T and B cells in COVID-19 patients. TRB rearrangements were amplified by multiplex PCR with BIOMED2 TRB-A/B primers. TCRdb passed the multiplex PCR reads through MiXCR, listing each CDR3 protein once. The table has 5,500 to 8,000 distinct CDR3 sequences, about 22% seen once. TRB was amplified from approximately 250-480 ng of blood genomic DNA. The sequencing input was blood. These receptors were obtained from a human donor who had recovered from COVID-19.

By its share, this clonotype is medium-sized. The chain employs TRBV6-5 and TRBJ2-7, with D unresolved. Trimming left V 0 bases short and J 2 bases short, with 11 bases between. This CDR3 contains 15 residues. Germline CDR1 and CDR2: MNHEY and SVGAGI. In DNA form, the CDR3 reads TGTGCCAGCAGTTACTCGAGTGTACACCCCTACGAGCAGTACTTC. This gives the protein CASSYSSVHPYEQYF.

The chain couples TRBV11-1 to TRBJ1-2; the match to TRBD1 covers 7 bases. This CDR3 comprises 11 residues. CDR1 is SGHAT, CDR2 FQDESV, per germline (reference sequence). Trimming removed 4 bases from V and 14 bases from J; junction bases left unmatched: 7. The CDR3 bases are TGTGCCAGCAGCTCGTGGACAGGTCCGACCTTC. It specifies CASSSWTGPTF.

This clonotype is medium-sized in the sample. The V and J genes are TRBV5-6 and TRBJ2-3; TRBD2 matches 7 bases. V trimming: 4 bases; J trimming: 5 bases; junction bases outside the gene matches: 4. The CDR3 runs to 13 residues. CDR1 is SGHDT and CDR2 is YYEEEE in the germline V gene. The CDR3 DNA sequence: TGTGCCAGCAGCCCCTGGGGGGGAGATACGCAGTATTTT. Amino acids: CASSPWGGDTQYF.

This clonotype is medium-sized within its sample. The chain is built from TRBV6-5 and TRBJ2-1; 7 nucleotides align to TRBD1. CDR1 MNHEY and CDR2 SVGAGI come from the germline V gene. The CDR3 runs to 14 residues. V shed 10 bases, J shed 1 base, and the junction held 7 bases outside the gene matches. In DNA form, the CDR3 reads TGTGCCACTACGCTCAGGGGGTCCTACAATGAGCAGTTCTTC. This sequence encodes CATTLRGSYNEQFF.

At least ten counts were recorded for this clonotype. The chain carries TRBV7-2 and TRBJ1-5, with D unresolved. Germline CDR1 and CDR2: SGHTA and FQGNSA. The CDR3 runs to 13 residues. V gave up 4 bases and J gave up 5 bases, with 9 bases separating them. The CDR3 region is CASSSHHHQPQHF. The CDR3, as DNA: TGTGCCAGCAGCTCCCACCACCATCAGCCCCAGCATTTT.

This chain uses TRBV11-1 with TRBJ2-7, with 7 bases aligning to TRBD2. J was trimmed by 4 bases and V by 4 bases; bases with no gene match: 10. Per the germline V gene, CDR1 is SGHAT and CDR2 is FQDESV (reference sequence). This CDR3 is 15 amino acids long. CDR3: CASSSSAGIEYEQYF. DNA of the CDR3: TGTGCCAGCAGCTCTTCAGCGGGGATAGAATACGAGCAGTACTTC. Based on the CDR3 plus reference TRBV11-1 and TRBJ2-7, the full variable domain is EAEVAQSPRYKITEKSQAVAFWCDPISGHATLYWYRQILGQGPELLVQFQDESVVDDSQLPKDRFSAERLKGVDSTLKIQPAELGDSAMYLCASSSSAGIEYEQYFGPGTRLTVT.

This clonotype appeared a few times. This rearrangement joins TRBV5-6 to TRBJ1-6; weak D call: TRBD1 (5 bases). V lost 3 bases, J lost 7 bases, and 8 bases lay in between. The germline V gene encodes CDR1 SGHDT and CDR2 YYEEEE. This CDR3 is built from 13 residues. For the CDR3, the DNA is TGTGCCAGCAGCTCGGACATGAATTCACCCCTCCACTTT. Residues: CASSSDMNSPLHF.

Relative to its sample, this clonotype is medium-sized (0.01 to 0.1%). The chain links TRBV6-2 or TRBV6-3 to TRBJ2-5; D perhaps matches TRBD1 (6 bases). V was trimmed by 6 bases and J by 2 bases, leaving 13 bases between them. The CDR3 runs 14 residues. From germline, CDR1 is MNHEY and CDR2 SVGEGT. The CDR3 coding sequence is TGTGCCAGCAGGACAGGACAGCATCAAGAGACCCAGTACTTC. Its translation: CASRTGQHQETQYF.

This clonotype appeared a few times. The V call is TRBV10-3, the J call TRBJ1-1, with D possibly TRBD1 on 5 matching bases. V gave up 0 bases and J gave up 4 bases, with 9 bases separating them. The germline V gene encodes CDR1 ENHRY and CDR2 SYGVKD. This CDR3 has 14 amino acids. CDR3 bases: TGTGCCATCAGTGAGTCGGGGCCGTCCACTGAAGCTTTCTTT. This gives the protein CAISESGPSTEAFF.

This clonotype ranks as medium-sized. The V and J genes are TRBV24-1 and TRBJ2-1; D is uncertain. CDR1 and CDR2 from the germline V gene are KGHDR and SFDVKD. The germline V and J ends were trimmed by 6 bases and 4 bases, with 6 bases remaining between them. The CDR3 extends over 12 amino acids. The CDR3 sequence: CATSSTYNEQFF. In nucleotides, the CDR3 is TGTGCCACCAGTTCGACGTACAATGAGCAGTTCTTC.

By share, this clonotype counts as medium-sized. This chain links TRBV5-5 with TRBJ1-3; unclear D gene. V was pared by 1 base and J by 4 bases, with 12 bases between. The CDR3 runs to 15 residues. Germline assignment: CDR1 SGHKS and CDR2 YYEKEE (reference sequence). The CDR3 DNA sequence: TGTGCCAGCAGCTTGATCGGGCCGTCGGGAAACACCATATATTTT. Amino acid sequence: CASSLIGPSGNTIYF.

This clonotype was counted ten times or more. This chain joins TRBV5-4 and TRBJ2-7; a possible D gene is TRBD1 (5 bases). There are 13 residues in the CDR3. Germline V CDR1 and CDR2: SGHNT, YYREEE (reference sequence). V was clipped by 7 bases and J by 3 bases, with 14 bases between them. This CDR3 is CASGIQVGYEQYF. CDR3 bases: TGTGCCAGCGGGATACAGGTCGGCTACGAGCAGTACTTC.

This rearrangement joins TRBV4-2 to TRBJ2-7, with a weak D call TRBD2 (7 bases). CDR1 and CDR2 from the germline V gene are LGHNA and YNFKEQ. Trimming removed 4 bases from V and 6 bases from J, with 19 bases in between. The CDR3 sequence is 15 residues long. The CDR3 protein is CASSLDWGGSSEQYF. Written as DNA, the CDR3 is TGTGCCAGCAGCCTCGATTGGGGGGGCTCGAGCGAGCAGTACTTC.

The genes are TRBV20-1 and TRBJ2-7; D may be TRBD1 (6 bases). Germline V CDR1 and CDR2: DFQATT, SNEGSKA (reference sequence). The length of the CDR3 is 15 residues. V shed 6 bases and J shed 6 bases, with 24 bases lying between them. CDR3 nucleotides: TGCAGTGCGCCCCCCCTTATTGGGACATGGGGCGAGCAGTACTTC. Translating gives CSAPPLIGTWGEQYF.

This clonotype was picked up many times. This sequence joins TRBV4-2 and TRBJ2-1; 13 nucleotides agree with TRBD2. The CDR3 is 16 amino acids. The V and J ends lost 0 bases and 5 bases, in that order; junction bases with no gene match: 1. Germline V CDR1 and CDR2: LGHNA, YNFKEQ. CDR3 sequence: CASSQEGTSGNNEQFF. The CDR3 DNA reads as TGTGCCAGCAGCCAAGAGGGGACTAGCGGGAACAATGAGCAGTTCTTC.

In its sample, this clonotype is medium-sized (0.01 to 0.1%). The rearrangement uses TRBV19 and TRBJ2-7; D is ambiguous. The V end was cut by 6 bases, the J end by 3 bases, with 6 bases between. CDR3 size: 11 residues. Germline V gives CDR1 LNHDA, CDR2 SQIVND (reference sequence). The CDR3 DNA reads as TGTGCCAGTAGCCACAACTACGAGCAGTACTTC. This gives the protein CASSHNYEQYF.

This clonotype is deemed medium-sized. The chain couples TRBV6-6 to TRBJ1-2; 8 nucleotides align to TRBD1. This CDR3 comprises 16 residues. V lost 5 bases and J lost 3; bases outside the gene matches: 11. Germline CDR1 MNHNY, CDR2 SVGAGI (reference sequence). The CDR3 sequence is CASSPGQGVYDYGYTF. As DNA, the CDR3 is TGTGCCAGCAGTCCCGGACAGGGAGTTTACGACTATGGCTACACCTTC.

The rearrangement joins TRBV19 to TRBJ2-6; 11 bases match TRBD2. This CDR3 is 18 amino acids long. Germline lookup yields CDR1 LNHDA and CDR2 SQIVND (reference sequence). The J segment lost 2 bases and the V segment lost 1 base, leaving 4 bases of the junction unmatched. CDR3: CASSIGGSGGAGANVLTF. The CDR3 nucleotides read TGTGCCAGTAGTATAGGGGGTAGCGGGGGGGCTGGGGCCAACGTCCTGACTTTC.

DNA of the CDR3: TGTGCCAGCCAAGCCGGGACAGGGGCCGGGACCCAGTACTTC. Protein product: CASQAGTGAGTQYF. The chain is built from TRBV12-3 or TRBV12-4 and TRBJ2-5, with 10 bases aligning to TRBD1. V lost 8 bases to trimming and J lost 7 bases; unmatched junction nucleotides: 10. The CDR3 runs 14 residues.

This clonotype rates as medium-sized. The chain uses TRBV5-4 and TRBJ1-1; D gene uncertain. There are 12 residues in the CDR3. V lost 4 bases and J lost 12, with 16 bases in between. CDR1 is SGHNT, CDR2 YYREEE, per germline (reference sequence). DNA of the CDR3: TGTGCCAGCAGCCTTCGGGGATCGCAAACTTTCTTT. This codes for CASSLRGSQTFF.

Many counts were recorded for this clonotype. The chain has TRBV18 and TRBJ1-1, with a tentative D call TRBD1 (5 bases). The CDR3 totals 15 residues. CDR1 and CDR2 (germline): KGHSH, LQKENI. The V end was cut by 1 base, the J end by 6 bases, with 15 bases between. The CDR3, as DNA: TGTGCCAGCTCACCACTCCGCTTAATGGGGCCTGAAGCTTTCTTT. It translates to CASSPLRLMGPEAFF.

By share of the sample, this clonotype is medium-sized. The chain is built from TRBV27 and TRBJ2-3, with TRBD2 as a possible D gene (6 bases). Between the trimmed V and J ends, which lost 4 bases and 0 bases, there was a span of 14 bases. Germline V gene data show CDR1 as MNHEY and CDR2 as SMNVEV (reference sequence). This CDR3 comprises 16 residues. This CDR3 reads CASSSELATSTDTQYF. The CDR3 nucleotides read TGTGCCAGCAGTTCGGAGCTAGCGACTAGCACAGATACGCAGTATTTT.

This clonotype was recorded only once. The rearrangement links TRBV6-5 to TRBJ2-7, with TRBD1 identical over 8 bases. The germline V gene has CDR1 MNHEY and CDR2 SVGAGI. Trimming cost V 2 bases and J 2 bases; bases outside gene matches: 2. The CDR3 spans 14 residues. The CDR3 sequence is CASSYRTGTYEQYF. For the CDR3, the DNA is TGTGCCAGCAGTTACCGGACAGGGACCTACGAGCAGTACTTC.

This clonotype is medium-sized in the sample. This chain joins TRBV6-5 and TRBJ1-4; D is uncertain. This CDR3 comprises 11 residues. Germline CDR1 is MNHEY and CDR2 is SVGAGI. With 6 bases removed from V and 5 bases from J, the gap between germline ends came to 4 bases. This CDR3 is CASSENEKLFF. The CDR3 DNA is TGTGCCAGCAGCGAAAATGAAAAACTGTTTTTT.

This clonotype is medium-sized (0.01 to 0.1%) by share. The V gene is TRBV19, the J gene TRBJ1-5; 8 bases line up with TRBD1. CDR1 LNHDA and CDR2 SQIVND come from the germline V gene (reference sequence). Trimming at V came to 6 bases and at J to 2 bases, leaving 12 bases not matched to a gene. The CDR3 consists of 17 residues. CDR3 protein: CASSQTGTGYGNQPQHF. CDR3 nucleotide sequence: TGTGCCAGTAGCCAGACCGGGACAGGCTACGGCAATCAGCCCCAGCATTTT.

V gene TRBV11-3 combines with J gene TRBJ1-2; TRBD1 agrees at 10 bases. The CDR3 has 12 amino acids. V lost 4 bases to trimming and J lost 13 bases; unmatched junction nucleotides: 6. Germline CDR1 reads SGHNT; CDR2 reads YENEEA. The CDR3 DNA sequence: TGTGCCAGCAGCTCCCCGGGACAGGGGCTCACCTTC. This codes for CASSSPGQGLTF.